The 28 T cell receptor beta chains given below trace back to one sample, sequenced in a study of response to subunit inactivated influenza vaccine. A single record per CDR3 protein comes from TCRdb applying MiXCR to the RT-PCR reads. The profile shows around 470,000 distinct CDR3 sequences, roughly 7.6% of them singletons. Sample: PBMCs from blood, taken approximately 25 months after vaccination. These receptor sequences come from a man aged 50 to 69 who received an inactivated influenza vaccine.

The chain employs TRBV10-2 and TRBJ2-3; perhaps TRBD1 as D (5 bases). The V gene's germline CDR1 is WSHSY and CDR2 SAAADI. V lost 2 bases and J lost 7, with 16 bases in between. This CDR3 region has 15 residues. CDR3: CASSEPGSGTYTQYF. The CDR3 DNA reads as TGCGCCAGCAGTGAGCCAGGGTCCGGAACCTATACGCAGTATTTT.

J is TRBJ2-7 and V is TRBV3-1; D may be TRBD1 or TRBD2 (5 bases each). CDR1 and CDR2 (germline): LGHDT, YNNKEL (reference sequence). V lost 1 base, J lost 7 bases, and 14 bases lay in between. This CDR3 has 14 residues. The CDR3 loop is CASSQAGTLWEQYF. CDR3 sequence (DNA): TGTGCCAGCAGCCAAGCAGGGACGCTTTGGGAGCAGTACTTC.

This clonotype has just a few counts. J is TRBJ1-1 and V is TRBV5-1, with no clear D. Germline assignment: CDR1 SGHRS and CDR2 YFSETQ. V was pared by 0 bases and J by 3 bases, with 12 bases between. The CDR3 spans 15 residues. The CDR3, as DNA: TGCGCCAGCAGCTTGGGGGCCAATAGGGACACTGAAGCTTTCTTT. Protein sequence: CASSLGANRDTEAFF.

This clonotype has a handful of counts. The V gene is TRBV20-1, the J gene TRBJ2-5; possibly TRBD2 for D (5 bases). V shed 6 bases and J shed 6 bases, with 17 bases lying between them. The CDR3 sequence is 13 residues long. CDR1 is DFQATT and CDR2 is SNEGSKA in the germline V gene (reference sequence). CDR3 DNA sequence: TGCAGTGCCACCCGGACTGGGGAGCAGACCCAGTACTTC. Protein sequence: CSATRTGEQTQYF.

The genes are TRBV5-1 and TRBJ2-3, with D unclear. The V and J ends lost 2 bases and 5 bases respectively, with 9 bases between them. The CDR3 totals 13 residues. Germline V gene sequence: CDR1 SGHRS, CDR2 YFSETQ. CDR3 in DNA: TGCGCCAGCAGCTTTAACGGCGGAGATACGCAGTATTTT. Protein product: CASSFNGGDTQYF.

The chain carries TRBV6-1 and TRBJ1-5, with TRBD1 matching 7 bases. J lost 1 base, V lost 6 bases, and 3 bases had no gene match. CDR3 length equals 14 residues. Germline loops: CDR1 MNHNS, CDR2 SASEGT. This CDR3 reads CASRRQGSNQPQHF. CDR3 bases: TGTGCCAGCAGAAGACAGGGAAGCAATCAGCCCCAGCATTTT.

There are a few counts of this clonotype. This chain uses TRBV5-1 with TRBJ1-1; 7 nucleotides match TRBD1. Germline V gives CDR1 SGHRS, CDR2 YFSETQ. This CDR3 is built from 15 residues. V shed 4 bases, J shed 5 bases, and the junction held 11 bases outside the gene matches. The CDR3 region is CASSPFDRVGTEAFF. The CDR3 DNA reads TGCGCCAGCAGCCCGTTTGACAGGGTGGGTACTGAAGCTTTCTTT.

The V call is TRBV12-3 or TRBV12-4, the J call TRBJ1-5; D is uncertain. CDR3 length: 13 residues. With 2 bases removed from V and 7 bases from J, the gap between germline ends came to 9 bases. The CDR3 DNA follows: TGTGCCAGCAGTTTAATCGAGCGACAGCCCCAGCATTTT. This gives the protein CASSLIERQPQHF.

This rearrangement joins TRBV7-2 to TRBJ2-3, with 10 bases fitting TRBD2. V shed 1 base and J 0 bases; nucleotides not matched to a gene: 1. This CDR3 is built from 16 residues. Germline V gene lookup returns CDR1 SGHTA and CDR2 FQGNSA. CDR3 residues: CASSLERGGSTDTQYF. In DNA, the CDR3 is TGTGCCAGCAGCTTAGAGCGGGGGGGAAGCACAGATACGCAGTATTTT.

This clonotype was recorded many times. This sequence joins TRBV10-3 and TRBJ2-3, with TRBD2 matching 13 bases. The CDR3 length is 18 residues. Trimming took 0 bases from V and 4 from J; bases not matched to a gene: 7. Germline CDR1 ENHRY, CDR2 SYGVKD. CDR3 DNA: TGTGCCATCAGTGAGTCCCGGACTAGCGGGAGTTTCGCAGATACGCAGTATTTT. Translated, it gives CAISESRTSGSFADTQYF.

This clonotype has more than one count but fewer than ten. The J gene is TRBJ2-1, the V gene TRBV7-9; perhaps D is TRBD1 or TRBD2 (5 bases each). Germline V CDR1 and CDR2: SEHNR, FQNEAQ (reference sequence). The V and J ends lost 5 bases and 9 bases respectively, with 20 bases between them. The CDR3 extends over 15 amino acids. The CDR3: CASSTPGTLRSEQFF. DNA for the CDR3: TGTGCCAGCAGCACACCCGGGACCCTCCGGAGTGAGCAGTTCTTC.

This clonotype has more than one count but fewer than ten. This rearrangement joins TRBV12-3 or TRBV12-4 to TRBJ1-2, with TRBD1 as a possible D gene (6 bases). The CDR3 runs 15 residues. The V gene lost 6 bases and the J gene lost 3 bases, with 17 bases spanning the gap. CDR3 loop: CASSPLQGLDYGYTF. CDR3 sequence (DNA): TGTGCCAGCAGCCCTCTACAGGGTTTAGACTATGGCTACACCTTC.

In its sample, this clonotype was seen many times. V gene TRBV5-1 combines with J gene TRBJ1-1; 10 bases are shared with TRBD1. Germline V CDR1 and CDR2: SGHRS, YFSETQ. With 0 bases clipped from V and 0 bases from J, the junction kept 2 bases outside the gene matches. This CDR3 contains 16 residues. Here the CDR3 DNA reads TGCGCCAGCAGCTTGGGGACAGGGGGGATGAACACTGAAGCTTTCTTT. This encodes CASSLGTGGMNTEAFF.

The V call is TRBV20-1, the J call TRBJ2-1; perhaps TRBD1 as D (6 bases). CDR1 is DFQATT, CDR2 SNEGSKA, per germline (reference sequence). The CDR3 totals 14 residues. Trimming took 3 bases from V and 6 from J, leaving 15 bases between them. CDR3 protein: CSASTGTFLNEQFF. In DNA form, the CDR3 reads TGCAGTGCTAGTACCGGGACATTTCTCAATGAGCAGTTCTTC.

This clonotype was found a few times. This chain connects TRBV5-4 to TRBJ2-2, with 7 bases aligning to TRBD1. Germline trimming cut 3 bases from V and 4 bases from J; bases unmatched to any gene: 6. Germline V gene sequence: CDR1 SGHNT, CDR2 YYREEE (reference sequence). This CDR3 is built from 15 residues. CDR3 DNA: TGTGCCAGCAGCTACCGGGACAGTAGCACCGGGGAGCTGTTTTTT. This codes for CASSYRDSSTGELFF.

In this sample, this clonotype turned up a few times. The chain carries TRBV7-2 and TRBJ1-2, with D perhaps TRBD1 (6 bases). The CDR3 is made up of 15 amino acids. Per the germline V gene, CDR1 is SGHTA and CDR2 is FQGNSA. Deletions cut 0 bases from V and 5 bases from J, with 13 bases between. In DNA, the CDR3 is TGTGCCAGCAGCTTAGCCGTGGGGGCGCAATATGGCTACACCTTC. It encodes CASSLAVGAQYGYTF.

This chain uses TRBV2 with TRBJ2-7; D is ambiguous. CDR1 and CDR2 (germline): SNHLY, FYNNEI. CDR3 length: 13 residues. Trimming shortened V by 8 bases and J by 7 bases, and 18 bases separated the two germline ends. The CDR3, as DNA: TGTGCCAGCGACCAGCTACTCGTTGGGGAGCAGTACTTC. As protein: CASDQLLVGEQYF.

This clonotype came up a few times. The chain couples TRBV10-3 to TRBJ1-1; 8 bases are shared with TRBD1. CDR1 ENHRY and CDR2 SYGVKD come from the germline V gene. The V and J ends lost 4 bases and 4 bases, in that order; junction bases with no gene match: 17. The CDR3 has 18 amino acids. CDR3 nucleotide sequence: TGTGCCATCAGTGGGGGTTCACTAGGGCAGGGGGCCTTCACTGAAGCTTTCTTT. Its translation is CAISGGSLGQGAFTEAFF.

This clonotype has ten or more counts. The chain carries TRBV5-1 and TRBJ2-6; tentatively, D is TRBD1 (6 bases). Trimming took 4 bases from V and 1 from J, leaving 9 bases between them. The germline gives CDR1 SGHRS, CDR2 YFSETQ. The CDR3 totals 15 residues. The CDR3 spells CASSIRGSGANVLTF. Here the CDR3 DNA reads TGCGCCAGCAGCATCAGGGGTTCTGGGGCCAACGTCCTGACTTTC.

The rearrangement joins TRBV4-3 to TRBJ1-3, with a possible D match to TRBD1 (5 bases). Germline CDR1 and CDR2: LGHNA and YSLEER. The length of the CDR3 is 16 residues. V was clipped by 0 bases and J by 0 bases, with 9 bases between them. CDR3 protein: CASSQDPGGSGNTIYF. The DNA of the CDR3 is TGCGCCAGCAGCCAAGATCCGGGGGGCTCTGGAAACACCATATATTTT.

This clonotype appeared a few times. DNA for the CDR3: TGCAGCGTTGAAGAGGGGTCAGGGCCCCAAGAGACCCAGTACTTC. Translating gives CSVEEGSGPQETQYF. The chain carries TRBV29-1 and TRBJ2-5; TRBD1 is a possible D gene (5 bases). Per germline, CDR1 SQVTM and CDR2 ANQGSEA. Trimming removed 0 bases from V and 1 base from J, with 12 bases in between. The CDR3 is 15 amino acids.

This clonotype has just a few counts. The J gene is TRBJ1-2, the V gene TRBV15; no definite D call. Germline lookup yields CDR1 LNHNV and CDR2 YYDKDF (reference sequence). The CDR3 is 13 residues long. The ends were cut back, 0 bases at V and 4 bases at J, with 6 bases in the middle. CDR3 region: CATSRDRSYGYTF. CDR3 in DNA: TGTGCCACCAGCAGAGATCGCTCCTATGGCTACACCTTC.

This clonotype was seen more than once but under ten times. The J gene is TRBJ2-1, the V gene TRBV10-3, with 10 bases identical to TRBD2. With 4 bases clipped from V and 8 bases from J, the junction kept 8 bases outside the gene matches. In germline, CDR1 is ENHRY, CDR2 SYGVKD. This CDR3 comprises 15 residues. The CDR3 DNA reads TGTGCCATCAGTGCTCGAAGCGGGGGGGCGTATGAGCAGTTCTTC. It is translated as CAISARSGGAYEQFF.

This sequence joins TRBV18 and TRBJ2-1, with D possibly being TRBD1 (6 bases). Trimming removed 0 bases from V and 6 bases from J, with 15 bases in between. This CDR3 is built from 16 residues. The germline V gene has CDR1 KGHSH and CDR2 LQKENI. The CDR3 region is CASSPPLQGPPNEQFF. Written as DNA, the CDR3 is TGTGCCAGCTCACCACCGTTGCAGGGGCCCCCCAATGAGCAGTTCTTC.

This clonotype appeared a few times. The chain links TRBV11-2 to TRBJ2-3; 11 bases line up with TRBD2. Per germline, CDR1 SGHAT and CDR2 FQNNGV. Losses at the gene ends were 5 bases for V and 1 base for J; bases not matched to a gene: 20. There are 21 residues in the CDR3. The CDR3 sequence is CASSRGRLGLAGGKGTDTQYF. The DNA for the CDR3 is TGTGCCAGCAGCCGAGGACGGTTGGGTCTAGCGGGGGGAAAGGGCACAGATACGCAGTATTTT. The whole variable domain, filled in from reference TRBV11-2 and TRBJ2-3, reads EAGVAQSPRYKIIEKRQSVAFWCNPISGHATLYWYQQILGQGPKLLIQFQNNGVVDDSQLPKDRFSAERLKGVDSTLKIQPAKLEDSAVYLCASSRGRLGLAGGKGTDTQYFGPGTRLTVL.

This clonotype was detected a few times. V is TRBV7-6 and J is TRBJ1-4; no clear D. This CDR3 comprises 14 residues. Looked up from germline, CDR1 is SGHVS and CDR2 is FNYEAQ. V was shortened by 1 base and J by 6 bases, with 9 bases between the two germline ends. The CDR3 loop reads CASSLGVEDEKLFF. CDR3 nucleotides: TGTGCCAGCAGCTTAGGAGTAGAGGATGAAAAACTGTTTTTT. Full variable domain (missing parts from reference TRBV7-6 and TRBJ1-4): GAGVSQSPRYKVTKRGQDVALRCDPISGHVSLYWYRQALGQGPEFLTYFNYEAQQDKSGLPNDRFSAERPEGSISTLTIQRTEQRDSAMYRCASSLGVEDEKLFFGSGTQLSVL.

The V gene is TRBV5-1, the J gene TRBJ2-7; TRBD1 matches at 9 bases. V shed 4 bases and J 3 bases; nucleotides not matched to a gene: 11. The germline CDR1 and CDR2 sequences are SGHRS and YFSETQ. This CDR3 is built from 16 residues. This chain's CDR3 is CASSPVGTGRFYEQYF. As DNA, the CDR3 is TGCGCCAGCAGCCCGGTAGGGACAGGGAGGTTCTACGAGCAGTACTTC.

The sample holds a few counts of this clonotype. The chain has TRBV15 and TRBJ2-7; D possibly uses TRBD1 or TRBD2 (5 bases each). This CDR3 spans 17 amino acids. V gave up 3 bases and J gave up 1 base, with 19 bases separating them. The germline V gene encodes CDR1 LNHNV and CDR2 YYDKDF (reference sequence). The CDR3 DNA reads as TGTGCCACCAGCAGGGAACCCTCGGGACGGCGATCCTACGAGCAGTACTTC. Protein: CATSREPSGRRSYEQYF.